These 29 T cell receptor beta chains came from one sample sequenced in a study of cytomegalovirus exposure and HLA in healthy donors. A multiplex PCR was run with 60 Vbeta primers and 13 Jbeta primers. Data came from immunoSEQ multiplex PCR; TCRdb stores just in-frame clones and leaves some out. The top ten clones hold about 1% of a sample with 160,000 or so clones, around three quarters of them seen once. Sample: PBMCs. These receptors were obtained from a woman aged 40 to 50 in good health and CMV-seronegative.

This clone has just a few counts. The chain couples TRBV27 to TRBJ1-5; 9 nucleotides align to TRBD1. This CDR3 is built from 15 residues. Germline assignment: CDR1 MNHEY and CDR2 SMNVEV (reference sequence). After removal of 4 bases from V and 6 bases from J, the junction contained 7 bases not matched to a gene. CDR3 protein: CASSSGQGGGQPQHF. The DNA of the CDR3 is TGTGCCAGCAGTTCGGGACAGGGCGGGGGTCAGCCCCAGCATTTT.

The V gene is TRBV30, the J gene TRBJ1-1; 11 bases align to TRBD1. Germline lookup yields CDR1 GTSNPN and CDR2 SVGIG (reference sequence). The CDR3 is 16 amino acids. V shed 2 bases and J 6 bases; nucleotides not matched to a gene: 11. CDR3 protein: CAWSPGQGAFRAEAFF. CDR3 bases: TGTGCCTGGAGTCCAGGACAGGGGGCTTTCCGGGCTGAAGCTTTCTTT. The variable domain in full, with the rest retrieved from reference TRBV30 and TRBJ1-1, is SQTIHQWPATLVQPVGSPLSLECTVEGTSNPNLYWYRQAAGRGLQLLFYSVGIGQISSEVPQNLSASRPQDRQFILSSKKLLLSDSGFYLCAWSPGQGAFRAEAFFGQGTRLTVV.

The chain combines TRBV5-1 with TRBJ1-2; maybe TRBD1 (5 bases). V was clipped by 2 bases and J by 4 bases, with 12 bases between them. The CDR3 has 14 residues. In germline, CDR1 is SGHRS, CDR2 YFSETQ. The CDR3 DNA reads TGCGCCAGCAGCTTAACGGGGGGGTTCTATGGCTACACCTTC. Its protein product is CASSLTGGFYGYTF.

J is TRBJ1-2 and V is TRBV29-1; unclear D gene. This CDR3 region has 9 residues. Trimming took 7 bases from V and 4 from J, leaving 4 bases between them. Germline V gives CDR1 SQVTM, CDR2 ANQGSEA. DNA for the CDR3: TGCAGCGCGGGCTATGGCTACACCTTC. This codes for CSAGYGYTF.

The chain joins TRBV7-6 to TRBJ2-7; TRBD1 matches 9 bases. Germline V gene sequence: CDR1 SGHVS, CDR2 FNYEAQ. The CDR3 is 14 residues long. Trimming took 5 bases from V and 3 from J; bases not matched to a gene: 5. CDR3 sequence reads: CASSMGQGFYEQYF. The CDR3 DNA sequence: TGTGCCAGCAGCATGGGACAGGGTTTCTACGAGCAGTACTTC.

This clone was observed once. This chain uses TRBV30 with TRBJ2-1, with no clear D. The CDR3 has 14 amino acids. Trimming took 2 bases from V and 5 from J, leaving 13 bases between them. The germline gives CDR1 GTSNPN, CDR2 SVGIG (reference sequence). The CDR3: CAWSFGLSNNEQFF. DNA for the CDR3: TGTGCCTGGAGTTTCGGGTTATCCAACAATGAGCAGTTCTTC.

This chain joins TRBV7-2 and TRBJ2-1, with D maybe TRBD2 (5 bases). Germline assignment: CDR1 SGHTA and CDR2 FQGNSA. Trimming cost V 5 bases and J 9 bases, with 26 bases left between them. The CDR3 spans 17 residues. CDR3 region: CASSQPRLGKGAGEQFF. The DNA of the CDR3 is TGTGCCAGCAGCCAGCCCCGTTTAGGTAAGGGTGCGGGTGAGCAGTTCTTC.

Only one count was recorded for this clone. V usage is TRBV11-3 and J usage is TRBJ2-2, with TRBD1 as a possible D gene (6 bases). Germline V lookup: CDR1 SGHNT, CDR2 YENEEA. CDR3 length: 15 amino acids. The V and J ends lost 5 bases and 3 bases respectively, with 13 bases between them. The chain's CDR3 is CASSPGHEDTGELFF. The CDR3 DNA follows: TGTGCCAGCAGCCCGGGACATGAAGACACCGGGGAGCTGTTTTTT. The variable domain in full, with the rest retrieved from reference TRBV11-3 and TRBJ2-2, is EAGVVQSPRYKIIEKKQPVAFWCNPISGHNTLYWYLQNLGQGPELLIRYENEEAVDDSQLPKDRFSAERLKGVDSTLKIQPAELGDSAVYLCASSPGHEDTGELFFGEGSRLTVL.

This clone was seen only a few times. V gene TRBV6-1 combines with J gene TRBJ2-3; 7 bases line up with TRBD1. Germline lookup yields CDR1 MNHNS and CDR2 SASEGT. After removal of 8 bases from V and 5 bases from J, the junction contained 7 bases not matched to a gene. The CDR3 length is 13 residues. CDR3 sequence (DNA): TGTGCCAGCCTGACAGGGTTAGGAGATACGCAGTATTTT. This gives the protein CASLTGLGDTQYF.

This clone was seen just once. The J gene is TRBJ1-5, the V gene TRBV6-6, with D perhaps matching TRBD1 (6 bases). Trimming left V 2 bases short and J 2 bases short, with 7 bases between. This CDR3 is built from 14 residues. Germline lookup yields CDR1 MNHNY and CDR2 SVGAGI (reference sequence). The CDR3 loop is CASSYRQGNQPQHF. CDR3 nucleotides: TGTGCCAGCAGTTACCGACAGGGCAATCAGCCCCAGCATTTT.

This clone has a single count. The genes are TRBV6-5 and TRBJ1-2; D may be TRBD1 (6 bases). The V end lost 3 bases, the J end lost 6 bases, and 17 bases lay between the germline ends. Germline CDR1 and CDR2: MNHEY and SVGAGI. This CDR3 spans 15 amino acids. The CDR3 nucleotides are TGTGCCAGCAGTTATGGGGACAAGGGGACAAATGGCTACACCTTC. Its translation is CASSYGDKGTNGYTF.

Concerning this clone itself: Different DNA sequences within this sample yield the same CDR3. The CDR3 reads CASSLDGYEQYF. CDR3 DNA: TGCGCCAGCAGCTTGGACGGGTACGAGCAGTACTTC. The genes are TRBV5-1 and TRBJ2-7; D not resolved. Germline loops: CDR1 SGHRS, CDR2 YFSETQ. Trimming stripped 0 bases from V and 4 bases from J, with 5 bases between. CDR3 length equals 12 residues. The variable domain in full, completed from reference TRBV5-1 and TRBJ2-7, reads KAGVTQTPRYLIKTRGQQVTLSCSPISGHRSVSWYQQTPGQGLQFLFEYFSETQRNKGNFPGRFSGRQFSNSRSEMNVSTLELGDSALYLCASSLDGYEQYFGPGTRLTVT.

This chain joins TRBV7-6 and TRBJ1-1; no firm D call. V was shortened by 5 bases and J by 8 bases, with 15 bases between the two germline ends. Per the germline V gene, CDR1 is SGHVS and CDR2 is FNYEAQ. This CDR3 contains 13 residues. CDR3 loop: CASSHPGGEEAFF. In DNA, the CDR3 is TGTGCCAGCAGCCACCCAGGCGGGGAGGAAGCTTTCTTT.

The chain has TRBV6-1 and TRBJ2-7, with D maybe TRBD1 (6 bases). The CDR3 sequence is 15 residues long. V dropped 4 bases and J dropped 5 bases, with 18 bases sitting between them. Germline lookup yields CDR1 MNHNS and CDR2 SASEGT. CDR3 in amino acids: CASSATGLNGNEQYF. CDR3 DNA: TGTGCCAGCAGTGCTACAGGGTTAAACGGGAACGAGCAGTACTTC.

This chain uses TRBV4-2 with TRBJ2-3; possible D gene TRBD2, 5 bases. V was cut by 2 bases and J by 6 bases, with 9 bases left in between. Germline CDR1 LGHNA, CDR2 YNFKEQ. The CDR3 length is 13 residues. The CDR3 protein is CASSQPIADTQYF. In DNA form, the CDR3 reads TGTGCCAGCAGCCAACCGATAGCGGATACGCAGTATTTT.

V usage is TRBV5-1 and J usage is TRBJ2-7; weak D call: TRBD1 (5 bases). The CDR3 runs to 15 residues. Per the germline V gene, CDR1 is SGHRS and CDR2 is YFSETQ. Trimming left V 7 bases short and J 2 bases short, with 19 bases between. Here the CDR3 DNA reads TGCGCCAGCCAATTCACGGTTGGGGCCGCCTACGAGCAGTACTTC. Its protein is CASQFTVGAAYEQYF.

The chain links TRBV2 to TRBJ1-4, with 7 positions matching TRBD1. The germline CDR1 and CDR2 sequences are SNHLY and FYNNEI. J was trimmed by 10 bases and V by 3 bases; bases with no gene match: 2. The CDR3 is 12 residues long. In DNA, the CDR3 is TGTGCCAGCAGTGATCGGGACAGAAAACTGTTTTTT. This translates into CASSDRDRKLFF.

The CDR3 coding sequence is TGTGCCAGCAGTGCCCCGCCCCGAGACTCCTACGAGCAGTACTTC. Amino acid sequence: CASSAPPRDSYEQYF. This rearrangement joins TRBV25-1 to TRBJ2-7; D is ambiguous. This CDR3 comprises 15 residues. The V end was cut by 4 bases, the J end by 0 bases, with 13 bases between. Germline lookup yields CDR1 MGHDK and CDR2 SYGVNS.

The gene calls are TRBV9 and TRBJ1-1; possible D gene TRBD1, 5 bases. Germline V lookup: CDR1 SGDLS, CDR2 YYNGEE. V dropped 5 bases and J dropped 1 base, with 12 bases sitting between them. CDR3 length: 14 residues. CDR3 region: CASSLGGENTEAFF. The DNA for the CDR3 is TGTGCCAGCAGTCTCGGGGGGGAGAACACTGAAGCTTTCTTT.

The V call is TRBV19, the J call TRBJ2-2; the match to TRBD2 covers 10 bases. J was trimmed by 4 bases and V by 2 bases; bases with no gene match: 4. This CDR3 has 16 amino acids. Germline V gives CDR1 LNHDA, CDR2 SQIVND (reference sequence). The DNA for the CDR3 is TGTGCCAGTAGTATAAGACTAGCGGGCTTCACCGGGGAGCTGTTTTTT. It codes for CASSIRLAGFTGELFF.

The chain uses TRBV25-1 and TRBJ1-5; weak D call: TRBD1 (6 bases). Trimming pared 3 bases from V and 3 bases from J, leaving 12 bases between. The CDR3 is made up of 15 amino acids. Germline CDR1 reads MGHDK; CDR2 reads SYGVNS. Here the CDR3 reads CASSDRRTDNQPQHF. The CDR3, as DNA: TGTGCCAGCAGTGACCGTCGGACAGACAATCAGCCCCAGCATTTT.

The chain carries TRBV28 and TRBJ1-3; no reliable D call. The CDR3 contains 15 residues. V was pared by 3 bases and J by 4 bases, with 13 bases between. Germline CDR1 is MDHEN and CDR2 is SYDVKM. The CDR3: CASSFGASPGNTIYF. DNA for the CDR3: TGTGCCAGCAGTTTTGGAGCTTCCCCGGGAAACACCATATATTTT.

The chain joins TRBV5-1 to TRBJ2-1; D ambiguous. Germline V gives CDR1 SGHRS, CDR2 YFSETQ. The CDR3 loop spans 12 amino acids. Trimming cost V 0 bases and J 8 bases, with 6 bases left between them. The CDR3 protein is CASSLEADEQFF. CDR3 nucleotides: TGCGCCAGCAGCTTGGAAGCCGATGAGCAGTTCTTC.

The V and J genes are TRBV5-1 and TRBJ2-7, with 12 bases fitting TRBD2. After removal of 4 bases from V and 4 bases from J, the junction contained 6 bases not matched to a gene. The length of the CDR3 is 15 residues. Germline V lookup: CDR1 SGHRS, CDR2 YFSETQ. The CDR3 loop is CASSPRLAGEYEQYF. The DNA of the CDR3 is TGCGCCAGCAGCCCCCGACTAGCGGGAGAGTACGAGCAGTACTTC.

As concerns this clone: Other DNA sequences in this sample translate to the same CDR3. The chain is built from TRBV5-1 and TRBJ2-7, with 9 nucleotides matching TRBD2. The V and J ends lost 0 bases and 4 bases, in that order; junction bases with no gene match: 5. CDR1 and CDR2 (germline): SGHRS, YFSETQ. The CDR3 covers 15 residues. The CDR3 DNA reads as TGCGCCAGCAGCTTGGGTGCGGGAGGGCCGTACGAGCAGTACTTC. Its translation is CASSLGAGGPYEQYF.

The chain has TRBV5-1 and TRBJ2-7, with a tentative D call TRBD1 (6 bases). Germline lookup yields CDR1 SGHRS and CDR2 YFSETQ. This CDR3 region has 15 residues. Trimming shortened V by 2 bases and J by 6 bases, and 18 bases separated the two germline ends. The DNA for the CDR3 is TGCGCCAGCAGCTTAACAGGGTTGACCTACCTCGAGCAGTACTTC. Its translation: CASSLTGLTYLEQYF.

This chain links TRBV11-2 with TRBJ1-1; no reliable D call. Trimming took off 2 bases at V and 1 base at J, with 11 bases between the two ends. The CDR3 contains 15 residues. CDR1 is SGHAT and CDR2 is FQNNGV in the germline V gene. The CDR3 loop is CASSLSFNGNTEAFF. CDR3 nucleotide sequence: TGTGCCAGCAGCTTAAGTTTTAACGGGAACACTGAAGCTTTCTTT.

The DNA of the CDR3 is TGTGCCAGCAGCTTCCTCCCCTCCGGACGGGGGAACACTGAAGCTTTCTTT. This translates into CASSFLPSGRGNTEAFF. The V call is TRBV5-6, the J call TRBJ1-1; D is unresolved. V gave up 2 bases and J gave up 1 base, with 18 bases separating them. CDR3 length: 17 amino acids. The germline V gene has CDR1 SGHDT and CDR2 YYEEEE.

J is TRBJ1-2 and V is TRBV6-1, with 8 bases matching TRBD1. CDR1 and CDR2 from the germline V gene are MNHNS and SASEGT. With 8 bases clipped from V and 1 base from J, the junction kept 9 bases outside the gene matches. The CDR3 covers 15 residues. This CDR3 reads CASAPATGVNYGYTF. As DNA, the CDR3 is TGTGCCAGCGCCCCTGCGACAGGGGTTAACTATGGCTACACCTTC.